These T cell receptor beta chains were read from a single sample in a study of spatial heterogeneity in lung cancer. TCRdb redid the calling of the 5' RACE reads with MiXCR, one entry per CDR3 protein. The sample carries about 120,000 distinct CDR3 sequences, 9% to 15% recorded once. This specimen was PBMCs, taken at follow-up. The receptor set was obtained from a male donor with early-stage non-small cell lung cancer. Both conserved end residues are part of each CDR3. Fields, in order: J gene, V gene, clone size, D gene, CDR3 protein, CDR3 DNA. A D gene is named only where the DNA matches it firmly. Part of the rows lack a size; the others show once, few, many or a class for expanded clones.

J: TRBJ2-4
V: TRBV5-1
size: once
D: TRBD1
CDR3: CASGQGAQGAKNIQYF
DNA: TGCGCCAGCGGGCAGGGGGCTCAGGGAGCCAAAAACATTCAGTACTTC

J: TRBJ1-5
V: TRBV11-2
size: few
D: -
CDR3: CASSLGQISNQPQHF
DNA: TGTGCCAGCAGCTTAGGGCAGATTAGCAATCAGCCCCAGCATTTT

J: TRBJ2-5
V: TRBV27
size: few
D: TRBD2
CDR3: CASSSGGETQYF
DNA: TGTGCCAGCAGTTCGGGGGGAGAGACCCAGTACTTC

J: TRBJ1-2
V: TRBV6-5
size: many
D: TRBD1
CDR3: CASKPGTGFPGDYGYTF
DNA: TGTGCCAGCAAACCCGGGACAGGATTCCCCGGGGACTATGGCTACACCTTC

J: TRBJ2-6
V: TRBV6-2/TRBV6-3
size: few
D: -
CDR3: CASARGGMANVLTF
DNA: TGTGCCAGCGCTAGGGGAGGTATGGCCAACGTCCTGACTTTC

J: TRBJ2-6
V: TRBV12-3/TRBV12-4
size: few
D: -
CDR3: CASSPGTSGANVLTF
DNA: TGTGCCAGCAGTCCCGGGACATCTGGGGCCAACGTCCTGACTTTC

J: TRBJ2-1
V: TRBV4-3
size: -
D: -
CDR3: CASSQEGVGLSTYNEQFF
DNA: TGCGCCAGCAGCCAAGAAGGGGTCGGACTTAGTACCTACAATGAGCAGTTCTTC

J: TRBJ1-1
V: TRBV7-3
size: many
D: -
CDR3: CASSLVQAFNPEAFF
DNA: TGTGCCAGCAGCTTAGTACAGGCCTTTAACCCTGAAGCTTTCTTT

J: TRBJ1-1
V: TRBV12-3/TRBV12-4
size: few
D: TRBD1
CDR3: CASSPPGQGMNTEAFF
DNA: TGTGCCAGCAGCCCCCCGGGACAGGGGATGAACACTGAAGCTTTCTTT

J: TRBJ2-1
V: TRBV4-3
size: -
D: -
CDR3: CASSPRYRAYNEQFF
DNA: TGCGCCAGCAGCCCTCGGTATCGAGCCTACAATGAGCAGTTCTTC

J: TRBJ2-3
V: TRBV7-2
size: -
D: -
CDR3: CASSSLNTQYF
DNA: TGTGCCAGCAGCTCCCTAAATACGCAGTATTTT

J: TRBJ1-5
V: TRBV7-8
size: many
D: -
CDR3: CASNPGAVSNQPQHF
DNA: TGTGCCAGCAACCCGGGAGCAGTTAGCAATCAGCCCCAGCATTTT

J: TRBJ1-5
V: TRBV5-5
size: many
D: -
CDR3: CASSPQGDSNQPQHF
DNA: TGTGCCAGCAGCCCACAGGGAGACAGCAATCAGCCCCAGCATTTT

J: TRBJ2-6
V: TRBV6-4
size: once
D: -
CDR3: CASSVRSGANVLTF
DNA: TGTGCCAGCAGTGTCCGATCTGGGGCCAACGTCCTGACTTTC

J: TRBJ2-7
V: TRBV10-1
size: few
D: -
CDR3: CASSRDGASKYF
DNA: TGCGCCAGCAGCCGGGACGGGGCCAGTAAGTACTTC

J: TRBJ2-7
V: TRBV5-6
size: -
D: TRBD2
CDR3: CASSLRLAGNLEQYF
DNA: TGTGCCAGCAGCCTTAGACTAGCGGGGAACCTAGAGCAGTACTTC

J: TRBJ1-5
V: TRBV6-5
size: many
D: -
CDR3: CASSYYRHNQPQHF
DNA: TGTGCCAGCAGTTACTACAGGCACAATCAGCCCCAGCATTTT

J: TRBJ1-6
V: TRBV5-1
size: few
D: -
CDR3: CASSRSGLSSYNSPLHF
DNA: TGCGCCAGCAGCCGCTCGGGGCTAAGCTCCTATAATTCACCCCTCCACTTT

J: TRBJ2-3
V: TRBV14
size: -
D: -
CDR3: CASSQDFRRGADTQYF
DNA: TGTGCCAGCAGCCAAGATTTTCGGCGGGGAGCAGATACGCAGTATTTT

J: TRBJ1-1
V: TRBV10-3
size: many
D: -
CDR3: CASFPSLGAPRMNTEAFF
DNA: TGTGCCAGCTTCCCTTCCTTGGGTGCCCCCCGTATGAACACTGAAGCTTTCTTT

J: TRBJ2-3
V: TRBV24-1
size: -
D: -
CDR3: CATSDLGGSSTDTQYF
DNA: TGTGCCACCAGTGATTTGGGGGGTTCTAGCACAGATACGCAGTATTTT

J: TRBJ2-2
V: TRBV29-1
size: -
D: TRBD2
CDR3: CGASGGNTGELFF
DNA: TGCGGGGCTAGCGGGGGGAACACCGGGGAGCTGTTTTTT

J: TRBJ2-4
V: TRBV20-1
size: -
D: TRBD1
CDR3: CSAVTGTGAGNIQYF
DNA: TGCAGTGCTGTAACCGGGACAGGGGCCGGGAACATTCAGTACTTC

J: TRBJ2-1
V: TRBV12-3/TRBV12-4
size: -
D: TRBD2
CDR3: CASTRGGSYNEQFF
DNA: TGTGCCAGCACCCGGGGGGGCTCCTACAATGAGCAGTTCTTC

J: TRBJ1-1
V: TRBV11-3
size: once
D: -
CDR3: CASSIPRYGNTEAFF
DNA: TGTGCCAGCAGCATCCCCCGGTATGGGAACACTGAAGCTTTCTTT

J: TRBJ1-2
V: TRBV9
size: few
D: -
CDR3: CASSRGQGPNGYTF
DNA: TGTGCCAGCAGCAGAGGTCAGGGGCCGAATGGCTACACCTTC